What follows are 27 T cell receptor beta chains derived from one specimen sequenced in a study of T cells in Graves' hyperthyroidism and ophthalmopathy. Researchers amplified the TCR beta CDR3 regions from RNA transcripts. The TCR CDR3 was amplified in a first-round RT-PCR using the HTBI primer set. TCRdb re-called the multiplex PCR reads through MiXCR, storing one row per CDR3 protein. The sample contains roughly 750,000 distinct CDR3 sequences, about 16% of which appear only once. The sample taken for sequencing was blood. The receptors were sampled from a man between 18 and 35 years old with Graves' hyperthyroidism.

This clonotype was seen at least ten times. V gene TRBV12-5 combines with J gene TRBJ2-1; the D gene is possibly TRBD2 (5 bases). Germline CDR1 and CDR2: LGHNT and FRNRAP. The CDR3 sequence is 12 residues long. V was shortened by 6 bases and J by 8 bases, with 11 bases between the two germline ends. CDR3 in amino acids: CASGRTLDEQFF. CDR3 nucleotides: TGTGCTAGTGGCCGGACTCTGGATGAGCAGTTCTTC. The variable domain in full, with the rest retrieved from reference TRBV12-5 and TRBJ2-1, is DARVTQTPRHKVTEMGQEVTMRCQPILGHNTVFWYRQTMMQGLELLAYFRNRAPLDDSGMPKDRFSAEMPDATLATLKIQPSEPRDSAVYFCASGRTLDEQFFGPGTRLTVL.

This clonotype was observed many times. V is TRBV11-2 and J is TRBJ2-3; a weak D match, TRBD2 (6 bases). Between the trimmed V and J ends, which lost 5 bases and 0 bases, there was a span of 18 bases. This CDR3 contains 17 residues. Germline CDR1 SGHAT, CDR2 FQNNGV. CDR3 nucleotide sequence: TGTGCCAGCAGCCTCGCGGGATATGCGGCGAGCACAGATACGCAGTATTTT. Translating it yields CASSLAGYAASTDTQYF. Full variable domain (rest looked up from reference TRBV11-2 and TRBJ2-3): EAGVAQSPRYKIIEKRQSVAFWCNPISGHATLYWYQQILGQGPKLLIQFQNNGVVDDSQLPKDRFSAERLKGVDSTLKIQPAKLEDSAVYLCASSLAGYAASTDTQYFGPGTRLTVL.

The V and J genes are TRBV5-6 and TRBJ2-1; D is unresolved. Trimming stripped 4 bases from V and 10 bases from J, with 12 bases between. The length of the CDR3 is 12 residues. CDR1 is SGHDT and CDR2 is YYEEEE in the germline V gene. The CDR3 bases are TGTGCCAGCAGCCGATTGCCCCGAGAGCAGTTCTTC. Translation: CASSRLPREQFF.

Only a few counts were recorded for this clonotype. The chain links TRBV27 to TRBJ2-3; 9 bases agree with TRBD2. The V gene end was trimmed by 9 bases and the J gene end by 6 bases; junction bases not matched to a gene: 10. In germline, CDR1 is MNHEY, CDR2 SMNVEV (reference sequence). This CDR3 has 14 residues. CDR3 nucleotides: TGTGCCAGTGGGGCTAGCGGGGTTATTGATACGCAGTATTTT. Amino acids: CASGASGVIDTQYF.

The rearrangement uses TRBV19 and TRBJ2-2; 9 nucleotides match TRBD1. The germline gives CDR1 LNHDA, CDR2 SQIVND (reference sequence). This CDR3 comprises 16 residues. The trim removed 3 bases at V and 6 bases at J, leaving 8 bases unmatched. The CDR3 DNA is TGTGCCAGTAGTATCCACAGGGGGCAAAGGGCCGGGGAGCTGTTTTTT. Amino acid sequence: CASSIHRGQRAGELFF. Looking up the rest from reference TRBV19 and TRBJ2-2 gives the full variable domain: DGGITQSPKYLFRKEGQNVTLSCEQNLNHDAMYWYRQDPGQGLRLIYYSQIVNDFQKGDIAEGYSVSREKKESFPLTVTSAQKNPTAFYLCASSIHRGQRAGELFFGEGSRLTVL.

V gene TRBV5-1 combines with J gene TRBJ2-7, with 8 bases matching TRBD2. The CDR3 sequence is 16 residues long. Germline CDR1 and CDR2: SGHRS and YFSETQ. V trimming: 3 bases; J trimming: 2 bases; junction bases outside the gene matches: 10. In DNA form, the CDR3 reads TGCGCCAGCAGCTCGGCGCCGGGACTAGGGACCTACGAGCAGTACTTC. Its translation: CASSSAPGLGTYEQYF.

This clonotype turned up a few times. V is TRBV7-8 and J is TRBJ2-7; possibly TRBD1 for D (7 bases). This CDR3 contains 15 residues. Germline V gene sequence: CDR1 SGHVS, CDR2 FQNEAQ. The V end was cut by 3 bases, the J end by 5 bases, with 17 bases between. CDR3 loop: CASSFLGQGGHEQYF. As DNA, the CDR3 is TGTGCCAGCAGCTTCTTGGGGCAGGGGGGTCACGAGCAGTACTTC. The full variable domain, in which reference TRBV7-8 and TRBJ2-7 provide the parts outside the CDR3, is GAGVSQSPRYKVAKRGQDVALRCDPISGHVSLFWYQQALGQGPEFLTYFQNEAQLDKSGLPSDRFFAERPEGSVSTLKIQRTQQEDSAVYLCASSFLGQGGHEQYFGPGTRLTVT.

The chain is built from TRBV7-8 and TRBJ1-2; D is unresolved. The CDR3 is 15 amino acids. V was pared by 2 bases and J by 0 bases, with 10 bases between. Germline lookup yields CDR1 SGHVS and CDR2 FQNEAQ. The CDR3 DNA follows: TGTGCCAGCAGCTTACATCCGGGAGCTAACTATGGCTACACCTTC. Its protein product is CASSLHPGANYGYTF. Variable domain in full (rest from reference TRBV7-8 and TRBJ1-2): GAGVSQSPRYKVAKRGQDVALRCDPISGHVSLFWYQQALGQGPEFLTYFQNEAQLDKSGLPSDRFFAERPEGSVSTLKIQRTQQEDSAVYLCASSLHPGANYGYTFGSGTRLTVV.

The sample holds many counts of this clonotype. The J gene is TRBJ2-7, the V gene TRBV3-1, with 8 bases aligning to TRBD2. V trimming: 4 bases; J trimming: 4 bases; junction bases outside the gene matches: 3. The CDR3 totals 13 residues. CDR1 and CDR2 (germline): LGHDT, YNNKEL (reference sequence). CDR3 bases: TGTGCCAGCAGCCCCCGGGGGGGGTACGAGCAGTACTTC. Amino acids: CASSPRGGYEQYF.

This clonotype was observed many times. V gene TRBV11-2 combines with J gene TRBJ2-1, with TRBD2 identical over 10 bases. Per germline, CDR1 SGHAT and CDR2 FQNNGV. With 2 bases clipped from V and 8 bases from J, the junction kept 6 bases outside the gene matches. The CDR3 contains 15 residues. The CDR3 loop is CASSLRLAGDYEQFF. CDR3 sequence (DNA): TGTGCCAGCAGCTTAAGACTAGCGGGTGACTATGAGCAGTTCTTC.

This clonotype showed up many times. This rearrangement joins TRBV18 to TRBJ2-1; TRBD1 matches at 10 bases. The CDR3 loop spans 19 amino acids. After removal of 2 bases from V and 3 bases from J, the junction contained 13 bases not matched to a gene. CDR1 is KGHSH and CDR2 is LQKENI in the germline V gene. CDR3 sequence reads: CASSPYDRGLADLYNEQFF. For the CDR3, the DNA is TGTGCCAGCTCACCATACGACAGGGGGCTAGCGGACCTCTACAATGAGCAGTTCTTC. The variable domain in full, with the rest retrieved from reference TRBV18 and TRBJ2-1, is NAGVMQNPRHLVRRRGQEARLRCSPMKGHSHVYWYRQLPEEGLKFMVYLQKENIIDESGMPKERFSAEFPKEGPSILRIQQVVRGDSAAYFCASSPYDRGLADLYNEQFFGPGTRLTVL.

This clonotype was picked up a small number of times. The gene calls are TRBV7-3 and TRBJ2-2; D gene uncertain. Germline values: CDR1 SGHTA, CDR2 FQGTGA. This CDR3 has 14 amino acids. The V gene lost 1 base and the J gene lost 1 base, with 4 bases spanning the gap. Written as DNA, the CDR3 is TGTGCCAGCAGCTTAAAACAGAACACCGGGGAGCTGTTTTTT. As protein: CASSLKQNTGELFF.

This clonotype was counted only a few times. A much larger clonotype is one base distant, so this may be a read error. The rearrangement uses TRBV11-2 and TRBJ2-7; possible D gene TRBD2, 6 bases. The CDR3 has 14 residues. Germline V gene sequence: CDR1 SGHAT, CDR2 FQNNGV. Trimming removed 1 base from V and 7 bases from J, with 14 bases in between. CDR3 amino acids: CASSLGRGSWEQYF. The CDR3 DNA reads as TGTGCCAGCAGCTTAGGGCGGGGCTCTTGGGAGCAGTACTTC.

As regards this clonotype: An end of the junction does not agree with germline; a read error may underlie this. The chain uses TRBV4-1 and TRBJ2-7, with no clear D. The CDR3 is 14 residues long. CDR1 and CDR2 from the germline V gene are MGHRA and YSYEKL. The CDR3 coding sequence is TGCGTCAGCAGCCAAGTCCCCGGGTCCTACGAGCAGTACTTC. It is translated as CVSSQVPGSYEQYF.

This clonotype turned up a few times. The gene calls are TRBV20-1 and TRBJ2-1; D call uncertain. Trimming left V 4 bases short and J 1 base short, with 14 bases between. The V gene's germline CDR1 is DFQATT and CDR2 SNEGSKA (reference sequence). This CDR3 comprises 15 residues. The CDR3 DNA follows: TGCAGTGCTACCCCCCTGAGTGATTCCTACAATGAGCAGTTCTTC. Translated: CSATPLSDSYNEQFF.

This chain uses TRBV4-1 with TRBJ2-5; 9 bases agree with TRBD1. Looked up from germline, CDR1 is MGHRA and CDR2 is YSYEKL. V lost 0 bases, J lost 4 bases, and 9 bases stayed unmatched. The CDR3 is 17 amino acids. CDR3 amino acids: CASSQDPGTGYGETQYF. The CDR3, as DNA: TGCGCCAGCAGCCAAGATCCTGGGACAGGGTACGGAGAGACCCAGTACTTC.

This clonotype was recorded many times. The chain combines TRBV29-1 with TRBJ1-1; D unresolved. The CDR3 contains 13 residues. Deletions cut 6 bases from V and 1 base from J, with 12 bases between. Looked up from germline, CDR1 is SQVTM and CDR2 is ANQGSEA. The CDR3 DNA reads TGCAGCGTCCCCAGCCGAGGGAACACTGAAGCTTTCTTT. Translation gives CSVPSRGNTEAFF.

At least ten counts were recorded for this clonotype. This chain joins TRBV28 and TRBJ1-2; D not resolved. CDR3 length: 13 amino acids. The V end was cut by 5 bases, the J end by 1 base, with 8 bases between. CDR1 and CDR2 from the germline V gene are MDHEN and SYDVKM. CDR3 sequence: CASSLSHNYGYTF. In DNA, the CDR3 is TGTGCCAGCAGTCTTTCCCATAACTATGGCTACACCTTC.

This chain links TRBV7-2 with TRBJ2-1; 7 bases are shared with TRBD2. The trim removed 1 base at V and 4 bases at J, leaving 4 bases unmatched. The CDR3 extends over 15 amino acids. Germline-derived CDR1 and CDR2 are SGHTA and FQGNSA. CDR3 coding DNA: TGTGCCAGCAGCTTAGGCCTAGCGGAGTACAATGAGCAGTTCTTC. It encodes CASSLGLAEYNEQFF.

This clonotype was picked up many times. The rearrangement uses TRBV15 and TRBJ2-7; TRBD2 agrees at 12 bases. Unmatched junction bases numbered 2, after V lost 5 bases and J lost 3 bases. Germline assignment: CDR1 LNHNV and CDR2 YYDKDF (reference sequence). CDR3 length: 14 residues. The CDR3 region is CATSGTSGLYEQYF. The CDR3 nucleotides are TGTGCCACCAGCGGGACTAGCGGGCTCTACGAGCAGTACTTC.

This clonotype is a singleton in its sample. The chain employs TRBV10-1 and TRBJ1-5, with 7 bases aligning to TRBD1. After removal of 2 bases from V and 3 bases from J, the junction contained 7 bases not matched to a gene. The germline V gene has CDR1 WNHNN and CDR2 SYGVQD (reference sequence). There are 16 residues in the CDR3. As DNA, the CDR3 is TGCGCCAGCAGTGAGACGGGCAGGGGGAACAATCAGCCCCAGCATTTT. Its translation: CASSETGRGNNQPQHF.

This clonotype turned up a few times. This chain links TRBV5-1 with TRBJ2-7, with 9 bases lining up with TRBD2. Looked up from germline, CDR1 is SGHRS and CDR2 is YFSETQ. The CDR3 runs 17 residues. Trimming at V came to 4 bases and at J to 3 bases, leaving 14 bases not matched to a gene. The CDR3 spells CASSLSNFSGGLYEQYF. The CDR3, as DNA: TGCGCCAGCAGCCTCAGCAACTTTAGCGGGGGACTCTACGAGCAGTACTTC.

This clonotype occurred many times. The chain uses TRBV7-9 and TRBJ2-5; TRBD2 agrees at 9 bases. V was pared by 4 bases and J by 4 bases, with 10 bases of the junction left unmatched. The CDR3 loop spans 16 amino acids. Germline-derived CDR1 and CDR2 are SEHNR and FQNEAQ (reference sequence). The CDR3 DNA reads TGTGCCAGCAGCTCCCCGAGGCCAGCGGGAGGAGAGACCCAGTACTTC. Encoded protein: CASSSPRPAGGETQYF.

The genes are TRBV27 and TRBJ1-4; 7 bases agree with TRBD1. The CDR3 contains 13 residues. The V segment lost 6 bases and the J segment 6 bases; nucleotides outside the gene matches: 4. Germline lookup yields CDR1 MNHEY and CDR2 SMNVEV (reference sequence). The CDR3 nucleotides are TGTGCCAGCAGCGACAGGGTAGATGAAAAACTGTTTTTT. Amino acid sequence: CASSDRVDEKLFF. The variable domain in full, with the rest retrieved from reference TRBV27 and TRBJ1-4, is EAQVTQNPRYLITVTGKKLTVTCSQNMNHEYMSWYRQDPGLGLRQIYYSMNVEVTDKGDVPEGYKVSRKEKRNFPLILESPSPNQTSLYFCASSDRVDEKLFFGSGTQLSVL.

The chain carries TRBV6-1 and TRBJ2-2; D unclear. Germline V gene sequence: CDR1 MNHNS, CDR2 SASEGT. The length of the CDR3 is 13 residues. The V end lost 6 bases, the J end lost 6 bases, and 11 bases lay between the germline ends. This CDR3 is CASSPQKAGELFF. The CDR3 nucleotides are TGTGCCAGCAGCCCTCAGAAAGCCGGGGAGCTGTTTTTT.

V and J are TRBV15 and TRBJ2-5; D unclear. Trimming removed 0 bases at V and 2 bases at J, with 7 bases between. Germline assignment: CDR1 LNHNV and CDR2 YYDKDF (reference sequence). The CDR3 consists of 14 residues. In DNA, the CDR3 is TGTGCCACCAGCAGAGATCTGTTACAAGAGACCCAGTACTTC. Its protein is CATSRDLLQETQYF.

This chain links TRBV15 with TRBJ2-5; either TRBD1 or TRBD2 may supply D (5 bases each). Germline values: CDR1 LNHNV, CDR2 YYDKDF (reference sequence). The CDR3 is made up of 14 amino acids. Trimming stripped 8 bases from V and 5 bases from J, with 18 bases between. In nucleotides, the CDR3 is TGTGCCACCGAGGACAAGCGAGGGGCTGAGACCCAGTACTTC. This gives the protein CATEDKRGAETQYF.